Sequencing of this TCR beta chain was carried out in a study of sequential checkpoint blockade in melanoma. Study-level information: Arm A got nivolumab then ipilimumab; arm B the reverse, 1:1. Maintenance nivolumab came after either treatment sequence.

Treatment: randomized to nivolumab then ipilimumab (arm A) or the reverse (arm B). From thawed PBMCs, live CD3+CD8+ cells negative for CD19 and CD56 were sorted. Libraries were prepared by immunoSEQ multiplex PCR; TCRdb keeps only in-frame clonotypes and omits some of them. The top ten hold 18% of the sample, which has some 32,000 clones, roughly 84% seen once. The germline V gene has CDR1 MNHEY and CDR2 SMNVEV (reference sequence). The CDR3 covers 14 residues. The V gene end was trimmed by 10 bases and the J gene end by 5 bases; junction bases not matched to a gene: 13. The chain carries TRBV27 and TRBJ2-5; 7 nucleotides line up with TRBD1. The sequencing here drew on CD8+ T cells sorted from blood (inferred from file names), taken from a patient given nivolumab and ipilimumab in sequence. This TCR was sampled from a human donor with melanoma. The CDR3 DNA is TGTGCCACCTCGCTAGGGGGCGCCTGGGAGACCCAGTACTTC. Translation gives CATSLGGAWETQYF.